The 26 T cell receptor beta chains listed next were all sequenced from one sample in a study of blood T cell repertoires in COVID-19. Measured with immunoSEQ multiplex PCR; TCRdb has only the in-frame clones, and not every one. This repertoire shows 50,000 to 85,000 clones, approximately 86% found once; its top ten account for under 7%. Sequenced material: peripheral blood. The receptors derive from a man between 60 and 75 years old with acute or convalescent COVID-19.

The chain joins TRBV6-5 to TRBJ2-3; D perhaps matches TRBD1 (6 bases). Germline CDR1 is MNHEY and CDR2 is SVGAGI. This CDR3 has 15 residues. V gave up 6 bases and J gave up 2 bases, with 15 bases separating them. The chain's CDR3 is CASSHGQFSTDTQYF. In nucleotides, the CDR3 is TGTGCCAGCAGCCACGGACAGTTTTCCACAGATACGCAGTATTTT.

This chain joins TRBV27 and TRBJ1-4; no clear D. The CDR3 spans 15 residues. V dropped 5 bases and J dropped 0 bases, with 10 bases sitting between them. Germline lookup yields CDR1 MNHEY and CDR2 SMNVEV (reference sequence). The CDR3 coding sequence is TGTGCCAGCAGTGCCCGGTCTGCAACTAATGAAAAACTGTTTTTT. Translation gives CASSARSATNEKLFF.

This chain uses TRBV6-2 or TRBV6-3 with TRBJ2-3; 8 bases agree with TRBD2. CDR3 length: 17 residues. V lost 6 bases, J lost 0 bases, and 11 bases stayed unmatched. Per the germline V gene, CDR1 is MNHEY and CDR2 is SVGEGT. The CDR3 loop reads CASSPLFGGASTDTQYF. The CDR3 nucleotides read TGTGCCAGCAGCCCGCTGTTCGGGGGGGCCAGCACAGATACGCAGTATTTT.

This clone is a singleton in its sample. The CDR3 DNA reads as TGTGCCAGCACCCCGGGACAGGGGGCTAACTATGGCTACACCTTC. As protein: CASTPGQGANYGYTF. V is TRBV2 and J is TRBJ1-2, with 11 bases aligning to TRBD1. This CDR3 region has 15 residues. V was pared by 7 bases and J by 0 bases, with 4 bases of the junction left unmatched. Germline values: CDR1 SNHLY, CDR2 FYNNEI.

This clone was seen once. V usage is TRBV7-2 and J usage is TRBJ2-7, with a possible D match to TRBD2 (6 bases). Trimming removed 1 base at V and 3 bases at J, with 10 bases between. The V gene's germline CDR1 is SGHTA and CDR2 FQGNSA. The CDR3 length is 14 residues. DNA for the CDR3: TGTGCCAGCAGCTTAGTCGGGAGCCTCTACGAGCAGTACTTC. This gives the protein CASSLVGSLYEQYF.

The V and J genes are TRBV18 and TRBJ2-6; 7 nucleotides agree with TRBD1. Germline assignment: CDR1 KGHSH and CDR2 LQKENI. The CDR3 consists of 16 residues. J gave up 2 bases and V 0 bases, and 1 base lay outside the gene matches. DNA for the CDR3: TGTGCCAGCTCACCACCCGGGACAGCTGGGGCCAACGTCCTGACTTTC. Its translation: CASSPPGTAGANVLTF.

The CDR3 nucleotides read TGTGCCATCAGTGCAGGGGATAATTCACCCCTCCACTTT. Its protein product is CAISAGDNSPLHF. V usage is TRBV10-3 and J usage is TRBJ1-6, with D maybe TRBD1 (6 bases). CDR3 length: 13 amino acids. V was cut by 4 bases and J by 5 bases, with 6 bases left in between. Germline V gene sequence: CDR1 ENHRY, CDR2 SYGVKD.

The chain joins TRBV6-2 or TRBV6-3 to TRBJ2-5; 7 nucleotides match TRBD2. CDR1 MNHEY and CDR2 SVGEGT come from the germline V gene. Trimming at V came to 4 bases and at J to 5 bases, leaving 4 bases not matched to a gene. There are 13 residues in the CDR3. In nucleotides, the CDR3 is TGTGCCAGCAGTTCCGGACTAGGGGAGACCCAGTACTTC. It is translated as CASSSGLGETQYF.

V gene TRBV5-1 combines with J gene TRBJ1-3; D is possibly TRBD1 (6 bases). This CDR3 is 14 amino acids long. Germline values: CDR1 SGHRS, CDR2 YFSETQ. V lost 2 bases to trimming and J lost 2 bases, with 8 bases between them. The CDR3 protein is CASSLGQPGNTIYF. The CDR3 DNA sequence: TGCGCCAGCAGCTTAGGACAGCCTGGAAACACCATATATTTT.

CDR3 bases: TGTGCCAGCAGTTACGACATATCCTATAATTCACCCCTCCACTTT. This codes for CASSYDISYNSPLHF. The chain links TRBV2 to TRBJ1-6; D is unresolved. Between the trimmed V and J ends, which lost 5 bases and 1 base, there was a span of 9 bases. Germline V CDR1 and CDR2: SNHLY, FYNNEI. This CDR3 is 15 amino acids long.

This clone has just one count. The V and J genes are TRBV2 and TRBJ1-2; 10 bases fit TRBD1. Trimming took 4 bases from V and 4 from J; bases not matched to a gene: 9. This CDR3 has 16 amino acids. Germline V CDR1 and CDR2: SNHLY, FYNNEI. The CDR3 reads CASSGPSTGGIYGYTF. CDR3 sequence (DNA): TGTGCCAGCAGTGGGCCGTCGACAGGGGGCATCTATGGCTACACCTTC.

The sample holds one count of this clone. This sequence joins TRBV5-4 and TRBJ2-1, with 8 bases aligning to TRBD1. CDR3 length equals 17 residues. The V and J ends lost 3 bases and 5 bases, in that order; junction bases with no gene match: 13. In germline, CDR1 is SGHNT, CDR2 YYREEE (reference sequence). CDR3 loop: CASSSRDRSGKDNEQFF. CDR3 bases: TGTGCCAGCAGCTCCCGGGACAGGTCTGGAAAGGACAATGAGCAGTTCTTC. The full variable domain, rest sourced from reference TRBV5-4 and TRBJ2-1, is ETGVTQSPTHLIKTRGQQVTLRCSSQSGHNTVSWYQQALGQGPQFIFQYYREEENGRGNFPPRFSGLQFPNYSSELNVNALELDDSALYLCASSSRDRSGKDNEQFFGPGTRLTVL.

J is TRBJ1-5 and V is TRBV11-2; 10 bases map to TRBD1. The germline V gene has CDR1 SGHAT and CDR2 FQNNGV. Unmatched junction bases numbered 6, after V lost 5 bases and J lost 5 bases. The CDR3 length is 15 residues. CDR3 coding DNA: TGTGCCAGCAGCCGGACAGGGGGAACGGATCAGCCCCAGCATTTT. Protein: CASSRTGGTDQPQHF. The whole variable domain, filled in from reference TRBV11-2 and TRBJ1-5, reads EAGVAQSPRYKIIEKRQSVAFWCNPISGHATLYWYQQILGQGPKLLIQFQNNGVVDDSQLPKDRFSAERLKGVDSTLKIQPAKLEDSAVYLCASSRTGGTDQPQHFGDGTRLSIL.

The chain has TRBV6-2 or TRBV6-3 and TRBJ2-3; 8 positions match TRBD2. This CDR3 has 16 residues. The trim removed 2 bases at V and 2 bases at J, leaving 6 bases unmatched. Germline CDR1 and CDR2: MNHEY and SVGEGT. The CDR3 loop is CASSYQRGPFTDTQYF. The CDR3 nucleotides are TGTGCCAGCAGTTACCAGCGGGGGCCGTTCACAGATACGCAGTATTTT.

This clone was detected once. The chain couples TRBV10-3 to TRBJ2-6, with 7 bases that match TRBD1. Germline V lookup: CDR1 ENHRY, CDR2 SYGVKD. V was pared by 5 bases and J by 0 bases, with 10 bases of the junction left unmatched. The CDR3 has 18 residues. Written as DNA, the CDR3 is TGTGCCATCAGTAAGACCCGGGACAGCCTCTCTGGGGCCAACGTCCTGACTTTC. It translates to CAISKTRDSLSGANVLTF.

Notes on this clone: Distinct nucleotide sequences in the sample also encode this CDR3. The chain carries TRBV6-5 and TRBJ2-7, with 10 nucleotides matching TRBD1. V trimming: 2 bases; J trimming: 4 bases; junction bases outside the gene matches: 2. This CDR3 has 14 amino acids. The germline gives CDR1 MNHEY, CDR2 SVGAGI. The CDR3 DNA reads as TGTGCCAGCAGTTACCGGGACAGGGGATACGAGCAGTACTTC. Residues: CASSYRDRGYEQYF.

This chain connects TRBV10-1 to TRBJ2-3, with a weak D call TRBD1 (5 bases). Germline-derived CDR1 and CDR2 are WNHNN and SYGVQD (reference sequence). This CDR3 has 14 amino acids. V was clipped by 2 bases and J by 2 bases, with 8 bases between them. The CDR3 loop reads CASSEGGATDTQYF. CDR3 in DNA: TGCGCCAGCAGTGAGGGTGGGGCCACAGATACGCAGTATTTT.

The sample holds a few counts of this clone. The chain employs TRBV3-1 (or the pseudogene TRBV3-2) and TRBJ2-5; 8 bases map to TRBD2. V dropped 0 bases and J dropped 5; count of bases not matched to a gene: 17. CDR3 length: 19 amino acids. Germline CDR1 LGHDT, CDR2 YNNKEL (reference sequence). The CDR3 DNA is TGTGCCAGCAGCCAAGATTCCGGGGGGGCCTTTGTTTTTCGGGAGACCCAGTACTTC. Its translation: CASSQDSGGAFVFRETQYF.

This sequence joins TRBV5-1 and TRBJ1-4; TRBD1 agrees at 8 bases. Germline V lookup: CDR1 SGHRS, CDR2 YFSETQ. V shed 6 bases and J 0 bases; nucleotides not matched to a gene: 10. The CDR3 runs to 17 residues. The CDR3 bases are TGCGCCAGCAAGCTTAGGACAGGGATTGCAACTAATGAAAAACTGTTTTTT. It translates to CASKLRTGIATNEKLFF.

The chain recombines TRBV6-1 with TRBJ1-1; TRBD1 matches at 7 bases. The CDR3 runs to 17 residues. Germline loops: CDR1 MNHNS, CDR2 SASEGT. Unmatched junction bases numbered 10, after V lost 2 bases and J lost 1 base. The CDR3 loop is CASSERQGLSWNTEAFF. In DNA form, the CDR3 reads TGTGCCAGCAGTGAAAGACAGGGCTTGTCGTGGAACACTGAAGCTTTCTTT.

This chain connects TRBV4-3 to TRBJ1-1; D not resolved. The ends were cut back, 3 bases at V and 3 bases at J, with 8 bases in the middle. The CDR3 sequence is 13 residues long. The V gene's germline CDR1 is LGHNA and CDR2 YSLEER. CDR3: CASSQESYTEAFF. CDR3 in DNA: TGCGCCAGCAGCCAGGAGTCTTACACTGAAGCTTTCTTT.

V usage is TRBV18 and J usage is TRBJ1-6; weak D call: TRBD1 (5 bases). The CDR3 length is 15 residues. The germline V and J ends were trimmed by 6 bases and 9 bases, with 18 bases remaining between them. Germline values: CDR1 KGHSH, CDR2 LQKENI. The CDR3 region is CASSQQGPGGSPLHF. The CDR3 DNA sequence: TGTGCCAGCTCCCAGCAGGGTCCCGGGGGTTCACCCCTCCACTTT.

The chain joins TRBV6-1 to TRBJ2-7; 10 bases line up with TRBD1. CDR1 and CDR2 from the germline V gene are MNHNS and SASEGT. This CDR3 has 16 residues. With V trimmed by 4 bases and J by 4 bases, 10 bases remained unmatched. The CDR3 protein is CASSALTGGVFYEQYF. CDR3 nucleotide sequence: TGTGCCAGCAGTGCCCTGACAGGGGGCGTTTTTTACGAGCAGTACTTC.

The rearrangement uses TRBV5-1 and TRBJ1-3; 7 bases are shared with TRBD1. CDR3 length: 15 residues. V lost 2 bases to trimming and J lost 0 bases; unmatched junction nucleotides: 2. Looked up from germline, CDR1 is SGHRS and CDR2 is YFSETQ. The CDR3 DNA reads as TGCGCCAGCAGCTTACAGGGGAGCTCTGGAAACACCATATATTTT. Its translation is CASSLQGSSGNTIYF.

Notes on this clone: Other DNA sequences in this specimen translate into the identical CDR3. The chain links TRBV5-4 to TRBJ1-2; maybe TRBD1 (5 bases). Germline V gene sequence: CDR1 SGHNT, CDR2 YYREEE (reference sequence). V was pared by 4 bases and J by 2 bases, with 9 bases between. The CDR3 extends over 13 amino acids. CDR3 coding DNA: TGTGCCAGCAGCCTGACAGAGAACTATGGCTACACCTTC. Protein product: CASSLTENYGYTF.

This sequence joins TRBV6-2 or TRBV6-3 and TRBJ2-7, with D perhaps matching TRBD2 (6 bases). This CDR3 region has 13 residues. Per germline, CDR1 MNHEY and CDR2 SVGEGT. V was pared by 4 bases and J by 3 bases, with 10 bases between. CDR3 residues: CASSFGGYYEQYF. The CDR3 nucleotides read TGTGCCAGCAGTTTTGGGGGGTACTACGAGCAGTACTTC.